Given below is one T cell receptor beta chain in context. Its target is unknown. The sample belongs to a study of T cell responses to AZD1222 COVID-19 vaccine. Study-wide findings and caveats: Sampled repertoires all dated from after the peak T cell response. The reported proportion of spike-specific TCRs targeting unmutated variant regions was nearly half.

Samples with a second dose at about 4 or about 12 weeks were pooled together. The table came from immunoSEQ multiplex PCR; TCRdb's copy has only in-frame clones and leaves some out. The sample holds 150,000 to 200,000 clones, under 95% seen once. V was shortened by 3 bases and J by 0 bases, with 3 bases between the two germline ends. Germline CDR1 is SGDLS and CDR2 is YYNGEE. The CDR3 is made up of 13 amino acids. The genes are TRBV9 and TRBJ2-2; D is uncertain. The TCR was taken from an adult who received the AZD1222 COVID-19 vaccine. Sequences were derived from peripheral blood, sampled 28 days after the second AZD1222 dose. CDR3 sequence reads: CASSGANTGELFF. The CDR3 DNA sequence: TGTGCCAGCAGCGGAGCGAACACCGGGGAGCTGTTTTTT.